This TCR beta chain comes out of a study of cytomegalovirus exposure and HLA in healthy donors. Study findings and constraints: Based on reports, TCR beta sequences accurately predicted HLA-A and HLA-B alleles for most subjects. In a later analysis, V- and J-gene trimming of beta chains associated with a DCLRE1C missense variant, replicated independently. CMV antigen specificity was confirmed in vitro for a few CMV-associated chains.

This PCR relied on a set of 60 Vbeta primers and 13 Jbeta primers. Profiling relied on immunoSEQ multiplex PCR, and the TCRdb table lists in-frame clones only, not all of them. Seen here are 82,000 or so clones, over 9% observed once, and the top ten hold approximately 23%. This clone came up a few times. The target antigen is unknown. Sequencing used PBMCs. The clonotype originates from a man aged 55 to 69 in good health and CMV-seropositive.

CDR3 amino acids: CASTKGGTGELFF. The DNA for the CDR3 is TGTGCCAGCACCAAAGGAGGTACCGGGGAGCTGTTTTTT. The genes are TRBV9 and TRBJ2-2, with D possibly being TRBD2 (5 bases). The CDR3 extends over 13 amino acids. Germline values: CDR1 SGDLS, CDR2 YYNGEE. V was pared by 6 bases and J by 5 bases, with 11 bases between. Full variable domain (remainder filled in from reference TRBV9 and TRBJ2-2): DSGVTQTPKHLITATGQRVTLRCSPRSGDLSVYWYQQSLDQGLQFLIQYYNGEERAKGNILERFSAQQFPDLHSELNLSSLELGDSALYFCASTKGGTGELFFGEGSRLTVL.